These 25 T cell receptor beta chains were all obtained from the same sample, sequenced in a study of chemoradiotherapy in HPV16-positive cancers. This table comes from immunoSEQ multiplex PCR, and its TCRdb copy is limited to in-frame clones, with some not included. Altogether approximately 14,000 clones are present, roughly 93% being singletons, with the ten largest covering less than 3%. Sample: blood, taken from a patient who underwent chemoradiotherapy. The receptors shown here come from a human donor with HPV-associated anogenital cancer.

The CDR3 is CASTGTSGVQETQYF. For the CDR3, the DNA is TGTGCCAGCACCGGGACTAGCGGGGTCCAAGAGACCCAGTACTTC. This chain connects TRBV7-2 to TRBJ2-5; 13 bases are a match to TRBD2. This CDR3 region has 15 residues. Trimming removed 7 bases from V and 1 base from J; junction bases left unmatched: 3. Germline CDR1 and CDR2: SGHTA and FQGNSA.

This clone was counted between two and nine times. The chain has TRBV19 and TRBJ2-4; D possibly corresponds to TRBD1 (7 bases). V lost 3 bases and J lost 0, with 12 bases in between. The length of the CDR3 is 16 residues. Germline CDR1 and CDR2: LNHDA and SQIVND (reference sequence). The CDR3 sequence is CASSIPGGLAKNIQYF. In DNA, the CDR3 is TGTGCCAGTAGTATCCCAGGGGGGCTAGCCAAAAACATTCAGTACTTC.

The chain employs TRBV5-1 and TRBJ2-2, with TRBD1 matching over 8 bases. The germline V gene encodes CDR1 SGHRS and CDR2 YFSETQ. This CDR3 comprises 18 residues. V shed 2 bases, J shed 5 bases, and the junction held 14 bases outside the gene matches. In DNA form, the CDR3 reads TGCGCCAGCAGCTTACTCGACAGGGGATCATTGGGGACCGGGGAGCTGTTTTTT. This gives the protein CASSLLDRGSLGTGELFF.

The chain employs TRBV10-3 and TRBJ1-2; TRBD1 matches 7 bases. The CDR3 extends over 16 amino acids. Trimming at V came to 3 bases and at J to 7 bases, leaving 14 bases not matched to a gene. Germline assignment: CDR1 ENHRY and CDR2 SYGVKD. DNA for the CDR3: TGTGCCATCAGTGACGGGCAGGGGGTCCTACTTTCTGGCTACACCTTC. Translation gives CAISDGQGVLLSGYTF.

This clone occurred once. V is TRBV29-1 and J is TRBJ2-5; the match to TRBD1 covers 8 bases. The J call is doubtful: the DNA matches TRBJ2-7 better. This CDR3 is built from 13 residues. Germline CDR1 reads SQVTM; CDR2 reads ANQGSEA. DNA of the CDR3: TGCAGCGTTGAAGGGACAGGGCCCTACGAGCAGTACTTC. It is translated as CSVEGTGPYEQYF.

This sequence joins TRBV11-3 and TRBJ1-2; D gene unclear. Germline lookup yields CDR1 SGHNT and CDR2 YENEEA. The CDR3 has 15 amino acids. V lost 3 bases to trimming and J lost 5 bases, with 16 bases between them. CDR3 in DNA: TGTGCCAGCAGCTTCAATGGACCCCCGATTTATGGCTACACCTTC. Translation: CASSFNGPPIYGYTF.

This chain uses TRBV19 with TRBJ1-2, with 7 bases lining up with TRBD1. The V gene's germline CDR1 is LNHDA and CDR2 SQIVND (reference sequence). The CDR3 consists of 11 residues. After removal of 10 bases from V and 7 bases from J, the junction contained 6 bases not matched to a gene. CDR3 sequence: CATRQGGGYTF. The CDR3 DNA sequence: TGTGCCACCCGACAGGGTGGTGGCTACACCTTC.

The V call is TRBV19, the J call TRBJ2-3; 9 bases agree with TRBD1. V shed 2 bases and J 1 base; nucleotides not matched to a gene: 1. CDR1 and CDR2 from the germline V gene are LNHDA and SQIVND (reference sequence). This CDR3 comprises 15 residues. The CDR3 DNA reads TGTGCCAGTAGTATATGGACAGGGGGCACAGATACGCAGTATTTT. It specifies CASSIWTGGTDTQYF.

CDR3 protein: CASSLASGFNSPLHF. The CDR3 nucleotides read TGTGCCAGCAGCTTAGCGTCCGGATTTAATTCACCCCTCCACTTT. J is TRBJ1-6 and V is TRBV7-9, with D hard to call. The CDR3 has 15 amino acids. V lost 0 bases to trimming and J lost 6 bases, with 9 bases between them. Germline V gene sequence: CDR1 SEHNR, CDR2 FQNEAQ (reference sequence). The variable domain in full, completed from reference TRBV7-9 and TRBJ1-6, reads DTGVSQNPRHKITKRGQNVTFRCDPISEHNRLYWYRQTLGQGPEFLTYFQNEAQLEKSRLLSDRFSAERPKGSFSTLEIQRTEQGDSAMYLCASSLASGFNSPLHFGNGTRLTVT.

The chain is built from TRBV4-1 and TRBJ1-4, with D unresolved. V was cut by 5 bases and J by 7 bases, with 11 bases left in between. Germline assignment: CDR1 MGHRA and CDR2 YSYEKL. The CDR3 sequence is 13 residues long. The CDR3: CASSEFISEKLFF. The DNA of the CDR3 is TGCGCCAGCAGCGAGTTTATCAGTGAAAAACTGTTTTTT.

The chain joins TRBV9 to TRBJ1-2, with a possible D match to TRBD1 (5 bases). The CDR3 extends over 16 amino acids. Trimming took 5 bases from V and 6 from J, leaving 23 bases between them. The germline gives CDR1 SGDLS, CDR2 YYNGEE. The CDR3 nucleotides are TGTGCCAGCAGTGACTCCTACTCAGGAGGGGCCAATGGCTACACCTTC. It is translated as CASSDSYSGGANGYTF.

This sequence joins TRBV5-1 and TRBJ2-5, with TRBD2 matching over 11 bases. The closer fit of TRBJ2-7 to the DNA end suggests the J call may be wrong. Germline CDR1 and CDR2: SGHRS and YFSETQ. The CDR3 consists of 15 residues. Written as DNA, the CDR3 is TGCGCCAGCAGCATTAGCGGGGGGGCCAGATACGAGCAGTACTTC. This sequence encodes CASSISGGARYEQYF.

V usage is TRBV30 and J usage is TRBJ1-6, with D unclear. Per the germline V gene, CDR1 is GTSNPN and CDR2 is SVGIG (reference sequence). Deletions cut 7 bases from V and 6 bases from J, with 13 bases between. This CDR3 is built from 13 residues. CDR3 in DNA: TGTGCCTTGCGCCGGGCTCTTAATTCACCCCTCCACTTT. Its translation is CALRRALNSPLHF.

This sequence joins TRBV2 and TRBJ2-7; D is undetermined. V lost 8 bases to trimming and J lost 2 bases, with 13 bases between them. CDR1 and CDR2 (germline): SNHLY, FYNNEI. CDR3 length equals 13 residues. The CDR3 DNA sequence: TGTGCCAGCTTAAGACGGCGGACCTACGAGCAGTACTTC. Its translation: CASLRRRTYEQYF.

The chain has TRBV4-1 and TRBJ1-3, with D possibly matching TRBD1 (6 bases). The CDR3 contains 15 residues. V dropped 2 bases and J dropped 2 bases, with 10 bases sitting between them. Germline assignment: CDR1 MGHRA and CDR2 YSYEKL. DNA for the CDR3: TGCGCCAGCAGCCAATCCGACAGGACTGGAAACACCATATATTTT. It encodes CASSQSDRTGNTIYF.

The chain has TRBV27 and TRBJ1-1; no clear D. CDR3 length: 16 amino acids. The germline V gene has CDR1 MNHEY and CDR2 SMNVEV (reference sequence). V lost 1 base and J 2 bases, leaving 14 bases between the germline ends. In DNA form, the CDR3 reads TGTGCCAGCAGTTTATTTGGTCAGGTCCTAAACACTGAAGCTTTCTTT. Translation: CASSLFGQVLNTEAFF.

This chain uses TRBV6-5 with TRBJ2-3; 8 nucleotides agree with TRBD2. Trimming at V came to 0 bases and at J to 4 bases, leaving 3 bases not matched to a gene. The germline V gene encodes CDR1 MNHEY and CDR2 SVGAGI. The CDR3 runs to 15 residues. CDR3 in DNA: TGTGCCAGCAGTTACTCGGGACTAGACCCAGATACGCAGTATTTT. Protein product: CASSYSGLDPDTQYF.

The gene calls are TRBV18 and TRBJ1-1; 8 nucleotides match TRBD1. This CDR3 has 17 amino acids. Germline V gene data show CDR1 as KGHSH and CDR2 as LQKENI. The J segment lost 5 bases and the V segment lost 1 base, leaving 12 bases of the junction unmatched. The CDR3 bases are TGTGCCAGCTCACCACGACTGGGCAGGGGGCCGTTTACTGAAGCTTTCTTT. Translating gives CASSPRLGRGPFTEAFF. The whole variable domain, filled in from reference TRBV18 and TRBJ1-1, reads NAGVMQNPRHLVRRRGQEARLRCSPMKGHSHVYWYRQLPEEGLKFMVYLQKENIIDESGMPKERFSAEFPKEGPSILRIQQVVRGDSAAYFCASSPRLGRGPFTEAFFGQGTRLTVV.

V usage is TRBV6-4 and J usage is TRBJ2-2; no firm D call. The ends were cut back, 0 bases at V and 4 bases at J, with 3 bases in the middle. The germline gives CDR1 MRHNA, CDR2 SNTAGT. There are 13 residues in the CDR3. The DNA for the CDR3 is TGTGCCAGCAGTGACTCGAGCACCGGGGAGCTGTTTTTT. Translating it yields CASSDSSTGELFF.

This rearrangement joins TRBV2 to TRBJ1-5; possible D gene TRBD1, 5 bases. V lost 7 bases and J 5 bases, leaving 15 bases between the germline ends. Looked up from germline, CDR1 is SNHLY and CDR2 is FYNNEI. This CDR3 comprises 14 residues. CDR3 coding DNA: TGTGCCAGCAAGCGGGCAGGGATCGATCAGCCCCAGCATTTT. This encodes CASKRAGIDQPQHF.

V and J are TRBV4-2 and TRBJ2-7; TRBD2 agrees at 7 bases. V was clipped by 0 bases and J by 2 bases; unmatched bases: 7. CDR1 LGHNA and CDR2 YNFKEQ come from the germline V gene. The CDR3 covers 16 residues. CDR3 nucleotides: TGTGCCAGCAGCCAAGATGGGGGGGGAAGTCCCTACGAGCAGTACTTC. It codes for CASSQDGGGSPYEQYF.

V usage is TRBV5-1 and J usage is TRBJ2-2, with D possibly matching TRBD1 (6 bases). Looked up from germline, CDR1 is SGHRS and CDR2 is YFSETQ. The CDR3 has 13 amino acids. Trimming took 2 bases from V and 5 from J, leaving 7 bases between them. The chain's CDR3 is CASSLQGTGELFF. The DNA for the CDR3 is TGCGCCAGCAGCTTACAGGGAACCGGGGAGCTGTTTTTT.

V usage is TRBV11-3 and J usage is TRBJ2-1; possibly TRBD1 for D (5 bases). Trimming pared 5 bases from V and 6 bases from J, leaving 5 bases between. Germline-derived CDR1 and CDR2 are SGHNT and YENEEA. This CDR3 has 11 amino acids. The CDR3 loop is CASSQGNEQFF. The CDR3 nucleotides read TGTGCCAGCAGCCAGGGCAATGAGCAGTTCTTC.

The chain recombines TRBV28 with TRBJ2-5; 7 nucleotides agree with TRBD1. The CDR3 loop spans 14 amino acids. Germline V gene data show CDR1 as MDHEN and CDR2 as SYDVKM. With V trimmed by 1 base and J by 7 bases, 6 bases remained unmatched. The CDR3 reads CASSLFGTDGTQYF. As DNA, the CDR3 is TGTGCCAGCAGTTTATTCGGGACAGATGGGACCCAGTACTTC.

This chain links TRBV29-1 with TRBJ1-1; D uncertain. Germline loops: CDR1 SQVTM, CDR2 ANQGSEA. The CDR3 sequence is 13 residues long. The ends were cut back, 4 bases at V and 5 bases at J, with 14 bases in the middle. CDR3 protein: CSVVKGMGTEAFF. CDR3 DNA sequence: TGCAGCGTTGTTAAAGGGATGGGTACTGAAGCTTTCTTT.